Included here is one T cell receptor (beta chain) sequence, with context. CDR1 and CDR2 from the germline V gene are LGHNA and YSLEER. The CDR3 length is 14 residues. V was cut by 0 bases and J by 7 bases, with 9 bases left in between. The data stem from a study of shared clonotypes between healthy human individuals. Background on the study: With ages of 18 to 49, the donors were a couple of women and three men.

Measured with immunoSEQ multiplex PCR; TCRdb has only the in-frame clones, and not every one. This table holds about 490,000 clones, over 65% found once. Sequences were obtained from PBMCs. The TCR comes from a woman aged 40 to 49 in good health. Some clones in this sample may be carry-over from other donors' samples. This chain links TRBV4-3 with TRBJ1-4; D call uncertain. CDR3 DNA: TGCGCCAGCAGCCAAGAGGGGAGGTTTGAAAAACTGTTTTTT. As protein: CASSQEGRFEKLFF.